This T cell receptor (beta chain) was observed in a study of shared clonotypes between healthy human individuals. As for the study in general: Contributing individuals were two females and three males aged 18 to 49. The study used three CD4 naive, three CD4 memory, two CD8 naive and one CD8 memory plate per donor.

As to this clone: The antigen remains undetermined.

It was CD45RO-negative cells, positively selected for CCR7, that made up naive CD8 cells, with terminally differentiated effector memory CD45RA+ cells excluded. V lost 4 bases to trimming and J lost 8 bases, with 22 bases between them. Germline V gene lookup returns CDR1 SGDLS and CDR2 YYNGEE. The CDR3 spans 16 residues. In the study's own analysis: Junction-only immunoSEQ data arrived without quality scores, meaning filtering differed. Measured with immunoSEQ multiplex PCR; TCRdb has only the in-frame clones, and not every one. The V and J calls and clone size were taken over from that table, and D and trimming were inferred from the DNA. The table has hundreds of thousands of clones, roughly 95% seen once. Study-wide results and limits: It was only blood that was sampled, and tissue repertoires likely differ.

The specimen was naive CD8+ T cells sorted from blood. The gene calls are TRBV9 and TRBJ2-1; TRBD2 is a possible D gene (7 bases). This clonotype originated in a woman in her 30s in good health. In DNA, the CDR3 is TGTGCCAGCAGCTCGAGATGGGCGGGGGCTTGGGATGAGCAGTTCTTC. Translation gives CASSSRWAGAWDEQFF.